Listed below are T cell receptor beta chains from one sample, sequenced in a study of blood T cell repertoires in COVID-19. Clones were read by immunoSEQ multiplex PCR, and TCRdb kept only the in-frame ones, dropping some. The data contain under 450,000 clones, roughly nine tenths of them singletons. Material for sequencing was PBMCs or T cells enriched from blood (not recorded which). The receptors come from a woman aged 40 to 50 who had been exposed to COVID-19. Both conserved end residues are part of each CDR3. A D gene is named only where the DNA matches it firmly. Only some rows state a clone size, as once, few, many or a class for expanded clones.

j_call: TRBJ1-1
d_call: TRBD1
clone_size: NA
v_call: TRBV7-9
cdr3_aa: CASSSGRYRGRNTEAFF
cdr3_nt: TGTGCCAGCAGCTCAGGCCGATACAGGGGCCGGAACACTGAAGCTTTCTTT

j_call: TRBJ1-6
d_call: TRBD1
clone_size: NA
v_call: TRBV23-1
cdr3_aa: CASSFLGQVENSPLHF
cdr3_nt: TGCGCCAGCAGTTTTTTAGGACAGGTGGAGAATTCACCCCTCCACTTT

j_call: TRBJ2-3
d_call: TRBD2
clone_size: NA
v_call: TRBV5-8
cdr3_aa: CASSLRTSGGAGDTQYF
cdr3_nt: TGTGCCAGCAGCTTGCGGACTAGCGGGGGGGCAGGAGATACGCAGTATTTT

j_call: TRBJ1-1
d_call: NA
clone_size: once
v_call: TRBV5-5
cdr3_aa: CASSLEPQDTEAFF
cdr3_nt: TGTGCCAGCAGCTTGGAACCCCAGGACACTGAAGCTTTCTTT

j_call: TRBJ1-2
d_call: NA
clone_size: once
v_call: TRBV13
cdr3_aa: CASSLGQGIDYGYTF
cdr3_nt: TGTGCCAGCAGCTTAGGCCAGGGGATCGACTATGGCTACACCTTC

j_call: TRBJ1-2
d_call: NA
clone_size: NA
v_call: TRBV12-3/TRBV12-4
cdr3_aa: CASKGDWGGGYTF
cdr3_nt: TGTGCCAGCAAAGGGGACTGGGGCGGAGGCTACACCTTC

j_call: TRBJ1-5
d_call: NA
clone_size: NA
v_call: TRBV19
cdr3_aa: CASQSPGVQPQHF
cdr3_nt: TGTGCCAGTCAATCCCCGGGGGTTCAGCCCCAGCATTTT

j_call: TRBJ1-1
d_call: NA
clone_size: NA
v_call: TRBV29-1
cdr3_aa: CSVDGQGGEAFF
cdr3_nt: TGCAGCGTTGATGGACAAGGTGGTGAAGCTTTCTTT

j_call: TRBJ1-2
d_call: TRBD1
clone_size: NA
v_call: TRBV5-8
cdr3_aa: CASSFGPTGGSGYTF
cdr3_nt: TGTGCCAGCAGCTTTGGACCCACAGGGGGAAGTGGCTACACCTTC

j_call: TRBJ2-7
d_call: NA
clone_size: NA
v_call: TRBV7-2
cdr3_aa: CASGERDYEQYF
cdr3_nt: TGTGCCAGCGGGGAGAGAGACTACGAGCAGTACTTC

j_call: TRBJ1-2
d_call: NA
clone_size: NA
v_call: TRBV5-4
cdr3_aa: CASSTPRTLGDYGYTF
cdr3_nt: TGTGCCAGCAGCACACCGCGGACCTTAGGGGACTATGGCTACACCTTC

j_call: TRBJ2-7
d_call: NA
clone_size: NA
v_call: TRBV14
cdr3_aa: CASSQDRGRRDEQYF
cdr3_nt: TGTGCCAGCAGCCAAGATAGGGGGAGACGGGACGAGCAGTACTTC

j_call: TRBJ2-7
d_call: TRBD1
clone_size: once
v_call: TRBV6-2/TRBV6-3
cdr3_aa: CASSDPGQGTYEQYF
cdr3_nt: TGTGCCAGCAGTGACCCGGGACAGGGAACCTACGAGCAGTACTTC

j_call: TRBJ2-2
d_call: NA
clone_size: few
v_call: TRBV12-3/TRBV12-4
cdr3_aa: CASSLGREQGLFF
cdr3_nt: TGTGCCAGCAGTTTAGGGAGGGAACAAGGGCTGTTTTTT

j_call: TRBJ1-5
d_call: TRBD1
clone_size: NA
v_call: TRBV7-8
cdr3_aa: CASSSGTDRNQPQHF
cdr3_nt: TGTGCCAGCAGCTCGGGGACAGACCGAAATCAGCCCCAGCATTTT

j_call: TRBJ1-4
d_call: TRBD1
clone_size: NA
v_call: TRBV7-2
cdr3_aa: CASSSRGRINEKLFF
cdr3_nt: TGTGCCAGCAGTTCCAGGGGGAGGATTAATGAAAAACTGTTTTTT

j_call: TRBJ1-2
d_call: TRBD1
clone_size: few
v_call: TRBV5-4
cdr3_aa: CASSLYLTGGGYTF
cdr3_nt: TGTGCCAGCAGCTTGTATCTGACAGGGGGTGGCTACACCTTC

j_call: TRBJ1-1
d_call: NA
clone_size: NA
v_call: TRBV28
cdr3_aa: CASSFRGRSDTEAFF
cdr3_nt: TGTGCCAGCAGTTTCAGGGGAAGGTCGGACACTGAAGCTTTCTTT

j_call: TRBJ2-1
d_call: NA
clone_size: NA
v_call: TRBV6-4
cdr3_aa: CASSDMTGENEQFF
cdr3_nt: TGTGCCAGCAGTGACATGACGGGGGAAAATGAGCAGTTCTTC

j_call: TRBJ2-7
d_call: TRBD2
clone_size: NA
v_call: TRBV18
cdr3_aa: CASSPLLSSGGIEQYF
cdr3_nt: TGTGCCAGCTCACCACTTTTATCCAGCGGGGGAATCGAGCAGTACTTC

j_call: TRBJ1-6
d_call: NA
clone_size: NA
v_call: TRBV10-3
cdr3_aa: CAISDARGDSPLHF
cdr3_nt: TGTGCCATCAGTGACGCCCGGGGGGATTCACCCCTCCACTTT

j_call: TRBJ2-5
d_call: TRBD2
clone_size: NA
v_call: TRBV6-5
cdr3_aa: CASSYSREAGETQYF
cdr3_nt: TGTGCCAGCAGTTACTCGCGGGAGGCGGGGGAGACCCAGTACTTC

j_call: TRBJ2-7
d_call: TRBD2
clone_size: NA
v_call: TRBV27
cdr3_aa: CASSLYAGLTSGSYEQYF
cdr3_nt: TGTGCCAGCAGTTTATACGCGGGGCTGACTAGCGGGTCCTACGAGCAGTACTTC

j_call: TRBJ1-2
d_call: TRBD1
clone_size: NA
v_call: TRBV6-5
cdr3_aa: CATATGPEVYGYTF
cdr3_nt: TGTGCCACCGCGACAGGGCCCGAAGTCTATGGCTACACCTTC

j_call: TRBJ1-6
d_call: TRBD1
clone_size: few
v_call: TRBV2
cdr3_aa: CASIRDRDSPLHF
cdr3_nt: TGTGCCAGCATCCGGGACAGAGATTCACCCCTCCACTTT

j_call: TRBJ1-2
d_call: NA
clone_size: few
v_call: TRBV9
cdr3_aa: CASTNSYGYTF
cdr3_nt: TGTGCCAGCACCAACTCATATGGCTACACCTTC

j_call: TRBJ1-1
d_call: NA
clone_size: NA
v_call: TRBV6-1
cdr3_aa: CASSETRLTGEAFF
cdr3_nt: TGTGCCAGCAGTGAAACACGTTTGACAGGTGAAGCTTTCTTT

j_call: TRBJ1-1
d_call: NA
clone_size: NA
v_call: TRBV27
cdr3_aa: CASSLVVNTEAFF
cdr3_nt: TGTGCCAGCAGTTTAGTCGTGAACACTGAAGCTTTCTTT

j_call: TRBJ2-4
d_call: TRBD1
clone_size: once
v_call: TRBV12-5
cdr3_aa: CASGSGTEKNIQYF
cdr3_nt: TGTGCTAGTGGTTCCGGGACAGAGAAAAACATTCAGTACTTC

j_call: TRBJ1-2
d_call: NA
clone_size: NA
v_call: TRBV3-1/TRBV3-2
cdr3_aa: CASSPQEGLGGYTF
cdr3_nt: TGTGCCAGCAGCCCCCAGGAAGGTTTGGGCGGCTACACCTTC

j_call: TRBJ1-2
d_call: NA
clone_size: NA
v_call: TRBV5-8
cdr3_aa: CASSPRALFYGYTF
cdr3_nt: TGTGCCAGCAGCCCGCGGGCCCTGTTCTATGGCTACACCTTC

j_call: TRBJ2-5
d_call: TRBD2
clone_size: NA
v_call: TRBV30
cdr3_aa: CAWKVAGGLETQYF
cdr3_nt: TGTGCCTGGAAGGTAGCGGGGGGGCTAGAGACCCAGTACTTC

j_call: TRBJ2-3
d_call: NA
clone_size: NA
v_call: TRBV10-3
cdr3_aa: CAIKEGAPTDTQYF
cdr3_nt: TGTGCCATCAAGGAGGGGGCCCCCACAGATACGCAGTATTTT

j_call: TRBJ1-3
d_call: NA
clone_size: once
v_call: TRBV19
cdr3_aa: CASSTTVGSGNTIYF
cdr3_nt: TGTGCCAGTAGTACGACAGTTGGCTCTGGAAACACCATATATTTT

j_call: TRBJ2-1
d_call: TRBD2
clone_size: NA
v_call: TRBV19
cdr3_aa: CASSIGTSGRVYNEQFF
cdr3_nt: TGTGCCAGTAGTATAGGGACTAGCGGGAGGGTATACAATGAGCAGTTCTTC

j_call: TRBJ1-1
d_call: TRBD1
clone_size: NA
v_call: TRBV7-9
cdr3_aa: CASSLGVGTGNTEAFF
cdr3_nt: TGTGCCAGCAGCTTAGGGGTCGGGACAGGGAACACTGAAGCTTTCTTT

j_call: TRBJ2-1
d_call: NA
clone_size: NA
v_call: TRBV7-9
cdr3_aa: CASSSGSSALNEQFF
cdr3_nt: TGTGCCAGCAGCTCCGGGAGCTCGGCTCTCAATGAGCAGTTCTTC